These 20 T cell receptor beta chains were all obtained from the same sample, sequenced in a study of T cell responses to AZD1222 COVID-19 vaccine. Clones were read by immunoSEQ multiplex PCR, and TCRdb kept only the in-frame ones, dropping some. The sample carries 160,000 or so clones, more than 85% recorded once. The source material was peripheral blood, sampled 28 days after the second AZD1222 dose. The receptor set was obtained from an adult who received the AZD1222 COVID-19 vaccine.

The gene calls are TRBV5-1 and TRBJ1-1; 8 nucleotides align to TRBD1. Germline V gene lookup returns CDR1 SGHRS and CDR2 YFSETQ. The trim removed 4 bases at V and 0 bases at J, leaving 2 bases unmatched. The CDR3 spans 14 residues. CDR3 DNA: TGCGCCAGCAGCCGGGACAGGCTGAACACTGAAGCTTTCTTT. Translating gives CASSRDRLNTEAFF.

The gene calls are TRBV4-1 and TRBJ2-7; D ambiguous. Germline V gives CDR1 MGHRA, CDR2 YSYEKL. Deletions cut 0 bases from V and 5 bases from J, with 8 bases between. The CDR3 contains 13 residues. The CDR3 sequence: CASSQDPPHEQYF. The CDR3 DNA is TGCGCCAGCAGCCAAGATCCCCCCCACGAGCAGTACTTC.

This chain connects TRBV28 to TRBJ1-2; 9 bases are a match to TRBD1. The V segment lost 2 bases and the J segment 6 bases; nucleotides outside the gene matches: 7. CDR1 is MDHEN, CDR2 SYDVKM, per germline. The CDR3 is made up of 15 amino acids. The CDR3 loop reads CASSLILRQGDGYTF. The CDR3 DNA reads as TGTGCCAGCAGTTTAATCCTAAGACAGGGGGATGGCTACACCTTC.

This rearrangement joins TRBV19 to TRBJ1-2; tentative D call: TRBD1 (6 bases). V lost 2 bases and J lost 8, with 18 bases in between. Germline loops: CDR1 LNHDA, CDR2 SQIVND (reference sequence). The CDR3 is made up of 15 amino acids. CDR3 amino acids: CASSIPSTGRAGYTF. As DNA, the CDR3 is TGTGCCAGTAGTATACCCTCGACAGGACGAGCAGGCTACACCTTC.

The genes are TRBV15 and TRBJ1-2; 8 bases align to TRBD1. CDR3 length equals 18 residues. The V gene end was trimmed by 0 bases and the J gene end by 0 bases; junction bases not matched to a gene: 9. Germline CDR1 reads LNHNV; CDR2 reads YYDKDF (reference sequence). The CDR3 region is CATSRDPGQGLANYGYTF. The CDR3 DNA sequence: TGTGCCACCAGCAGAGATCCTGGACAGGGACTAGCTAACTATGGCTACACCTTC.

V is TRBV30 and J is TRBJ2-4; D possibly matches TRBD1 or TRBD2 (5 bases each). The CDR3 runs 13 residues. Trimming left V 3 bases short and J 8 bases short, with 14 bases between. Germline lookup yields CDR1 GTSNPN and CDR2 SVGIG (reference sequence). In DNA form, the CDR3 reads TGTGCCTGGAGCAAGGACTTGGGGGACATTCAGTACTTC. It is translated as CAWSKDLGDIQYF.

In regard to this clone: One end of the junction fails to match germline, which may point to a read error. V and J are TRBV7-7 and TRBJ2-2, with D uncertain. CDR1 is SSHAT, CDR2 FNYEAQ, per germline (reference sequence). The CDR3 runs to 16 residues. The CDR3 coding sequence is TGTGCTAGCAGCTTAGAAGGCTCAGTGGAATCCGGGGAGCTGTTTTTT. This encodes CASSLEGSVESGELFF.

The V and J genes are TRBV30 and TRBJ2-1; D remains unclear. This CDR3 comprises 13 residues. Per the germline V gene, CDR1 is GTSNPN and CDR2 is SVGIG (reference sequence). V was trimmed by 8 bases and J by 1 base, leaving 12 bases between them. CDR3 sequence: CAGTEGSYNEQFF. The CDR3 DNA reads as TGTGCCGGAACAGAAGGGTCCTACAATGAGCAGTTCTTC.

The chain recombines TRBV6-5 with TRBJ2-7; 9 bases fit TRBD2. This CDR3 contains 15 residues. Germline V lookup: CDR1 MNHEY, CDR2 SVGAGI. Trimming cost V 2 bases and J 2 bases; bases outside gene matches: 4. CDR3 nucleotides: TGTGCCAGCAGTTACCAAGCGGGAGGAGCCTACGAGCAGTACTTC. Translated: CASSYQAGGAYEQYF.

The V gene is TRBV6-6, the J gene TRBJ1-6; D perhaps matches TRBD1 (5 bases). The V gene's germline CDR1 is MNHNY and CDR2 SVGAGI (reference sequence). The V gene lost 5 bases and the J gene lost 14 bases, with 19 bases spanning the gap. This CDR3 contains 14 residues. As DNA, the CDR3 is TGTGCCAGCAGTGTACCGGGACGGCTTACGACCCTCCACTTT. Amino acids: CASSVPGRLTTLHF.

This clone was counted a single time. The gene calls are TRBV28 and TRBJ1-5; TRBD1 might be the D (5 bases). Germline V CDR1 and CDR2: MDHEN, SYDVKM. The germline V and J ends were trimmed by 8 bases and 4 bases, with 9 bases remaining between them. This CDR3 has 12 residues. The CDR3 region is CASAEGNQPQHF. The DNA of the CDR3 is TGTGCCAGCGCGGAGGGGAATCAGCCCCAGCATTTT.

The chain couples TRBV19 to TRBJ1-6; D call uncertain. V lost 2 bases and J lost 7, with 15 bases in between. Germline loops: CDR1 LNHDA, CDR2 SQIVND (reference sequence). This CDR3 comprises 16 residues. The CDR3 loop reads CASSILREAMNSPLHF. The CDR3, as DNA: TGTGCCAGTAGTATATTAAGGGAGGCTATGAATTCACCCCTCCACTTT.

The CDR3 is CASSHIQTNTEAFF. DNA for the CDR3: TGCGCCAGCAGCCACATACAAACGAACACTGAAGCTTTCTTT. The chain joins TRBV4-1 to TRBJ1-1; D remains ambiguous. The CDR3 spans 14 residues. Germline V gives CDR1 MGHRA, CDR2 YSYEKL. Trimming took 3 bases from V and 1 from J, leaving 9 bases between them.

This chain connects TRBV10-2 to TRBJ1-3; perhaps TRBD1 as D (5 bases). The length of the CDR3 is 14 residues. V lost 8 bases to trimming and J lost 4 bases, with 15 bases between them. CDR1 and CDR2 from the germline V gene are WSHSY and SAAADI. The CDR3: CASHDSSGGNTIYF. Written as DNA, the CDR3 is TGCGCCAGCCATGACAGCTCCGGGGGAAACACCATATATTTT.

There are a few counts of this clone. The chain carries TRBV24-1 and TRBJ1-4; D uncertain. V was clipped by 8 bases and J by 10 bases, with 4 bases between them. Germline CDR1 reads KGHDR; CDR2 reads SFDVKD. CDR3 length: 9 residues. CDR3 sequence reads: CATTRKLFF. Written as DNA, the CDR3 is TGTGCCACCACTAGAAAACTGTTTTTT.

This clone is a singleton in its sample. The rearrangement joins TRBV11-2 to TRBJ1-5; 7 bases are a match to TRBD1. Germline V gene data show CDR1 as SGHAT and CDR2 as FQNNGV. The V gene end was trimmed by 0 bases and the J gene end by 5 bases; junction bases not matched to a gene: 4. The CDR3 loop spans 15 amino acids. CDR3 protein: CASSLEEGADQPQHF. The CDR3 coding sequence is TGTGCCAGCAGCTTAGAAGAGGGGGCCGATCAGCCCCAGCATTTT.

The chain is built from TRBV12-3 or TRBV12-4 and TRBJ2-1; the D is unclear. Deletions cut 2 bases from V and 8 bases from J, with 10 bases between. This CDR3 region has 13 residues. CDR3 bases: TGTGCCAGCAGTTTACAGGAAAAAGATGAGCAGTTCTTC. This gives the protein CASSLQEKDEQFF.

This chain connects TRBV6-6 to TRBJ2-7, with TRBD1 matching 7 bases. The CDR3 is made up of 14 amino acids. Germline trimming cut 5 bases from V and 0 bases from J; bases unmatched to any gene: 4. The germline gives CDR1 MNHNY, CDR2 SVGAGI (reference sequence). In DNA form, the CDR3 reads TGTGCCAGCAGTACACAGGGGATCTCCTACGAGCAGTACTTC. This gives the protein CASSTQGISYEQYF.

The J gene is TRBJ1-1, the V gene TRBV9; D not certain. Germline CDR1 and CDR2: SGDLS and YYNGEE. This CDR3 is built from 9 residues. The V end lost 3 bases, the J end lost 13 bases, and 7 bases lay between the germline ends. CDR3 sequence: CASSGLDFF. CDR3 nucleotide sequence: TGTGCCAGCAGCGGTTTGGATTTCTTT.

This chain joins TRBV27 and TRBJ2-7; 7 positions match TRBD1. The V gene's germline CDR1 is MNHEY and CDR2 SMNVEV (reference sequence). V trimming: 7 bases; J trimming: 5 bases; junction bases outside the gene matches: 8. This CDR3 contains 13 residues. The CDR3 DNA reads as TGTGCCAGCATGGGACAGCTTAGGCACGAGCAGTACTTC. This gives the protein CASMGQLRHEQYF.